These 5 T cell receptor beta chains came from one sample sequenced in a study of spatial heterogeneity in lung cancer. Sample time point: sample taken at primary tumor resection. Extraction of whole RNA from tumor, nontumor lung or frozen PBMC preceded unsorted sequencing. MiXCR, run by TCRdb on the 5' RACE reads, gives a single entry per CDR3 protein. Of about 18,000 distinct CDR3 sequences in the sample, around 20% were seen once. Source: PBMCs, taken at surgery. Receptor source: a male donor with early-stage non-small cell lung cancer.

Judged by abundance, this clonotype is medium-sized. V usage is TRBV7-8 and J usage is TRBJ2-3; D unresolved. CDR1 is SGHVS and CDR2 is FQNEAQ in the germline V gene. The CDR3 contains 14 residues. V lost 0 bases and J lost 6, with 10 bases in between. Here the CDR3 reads CASSLAHVGDTQYF. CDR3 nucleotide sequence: TGTGCCAGCAGCTTAGCTCACGTAGGGGATACGCAGTATTTT.

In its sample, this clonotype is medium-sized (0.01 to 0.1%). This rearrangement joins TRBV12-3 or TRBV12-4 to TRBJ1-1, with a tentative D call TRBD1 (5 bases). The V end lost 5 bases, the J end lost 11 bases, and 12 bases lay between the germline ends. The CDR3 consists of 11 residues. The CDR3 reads CASSKGQLAFF. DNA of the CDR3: TGTGCCAGCAGTAAAGGACAACTCGCTTTCTTT.

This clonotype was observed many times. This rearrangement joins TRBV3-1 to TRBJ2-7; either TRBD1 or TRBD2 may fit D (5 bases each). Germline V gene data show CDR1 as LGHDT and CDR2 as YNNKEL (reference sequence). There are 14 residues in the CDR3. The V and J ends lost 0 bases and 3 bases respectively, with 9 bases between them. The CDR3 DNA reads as TGTGCCAGCAGCCAAGATTCGGGGCTCTACGAGCAGTACTTC. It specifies CASSQDSGLYEQYF.

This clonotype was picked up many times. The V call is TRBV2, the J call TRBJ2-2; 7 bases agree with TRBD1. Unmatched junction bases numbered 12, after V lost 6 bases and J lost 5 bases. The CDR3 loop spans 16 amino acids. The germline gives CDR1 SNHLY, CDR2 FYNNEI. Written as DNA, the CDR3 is TGTGCCAGCAGGGGTGCCGACAGGGCCTTTACCGGGGAGCTGTTTTTT. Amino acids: CASRGADRAFTGELFF.

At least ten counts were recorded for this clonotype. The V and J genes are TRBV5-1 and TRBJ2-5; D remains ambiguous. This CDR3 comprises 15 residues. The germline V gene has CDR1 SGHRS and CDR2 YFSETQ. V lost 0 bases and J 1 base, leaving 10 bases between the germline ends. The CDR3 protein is CASSLGQHPQETQYF. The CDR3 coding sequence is TGCGCCAGCAGCTTGGGCCAGCACCCCCAAGAGACCCAGTACTTC.